This TCR beta chain was found in a study of Ad26.COV2.S vaccination and SARS-CoV-2 variants. Study results and caveats: After vaccination, substantial breadth of spike-specific CD8+ and CD4+ responses was reported. Individuals receiving vaccine had higher spike-specific TCR breadth than placebo recipients did. For non-spike TCRs, breadth in vaccine recipients resembled that in placebo recipients. Researchers cautioned that TCR breadth and depth analyses may have underestimated total T cell responses.

From germline, CDR1 is SGHAT and CDR2 FQNNGV. This CDR3 is built from 12 residues. Trimming removed 5 bases from V and 6 bases from J, with 8 bases in between. Details on this clone: Its antigen is undetermined.

Here immunoSEQ multiplex PCR was the method, and the copy in TCRdb shows in-frame clones only, minus some. The profile shows about 94,000 clones, more than 65% of them singletons. The chain joins TRBV11-2 to TRBJ2-1; D is unresolved. This sample comprised peripheral blood, obtained after recovery from COVID-19. The receptor was isolated from a human donor who had recovered from COVID-19. The CDR3 sequence is CASSPLANEQFF. Here the CDR3 DNA reads TGTGCCAGCAGCCCGCTTGCCAATGAGCAGTTCTTC.